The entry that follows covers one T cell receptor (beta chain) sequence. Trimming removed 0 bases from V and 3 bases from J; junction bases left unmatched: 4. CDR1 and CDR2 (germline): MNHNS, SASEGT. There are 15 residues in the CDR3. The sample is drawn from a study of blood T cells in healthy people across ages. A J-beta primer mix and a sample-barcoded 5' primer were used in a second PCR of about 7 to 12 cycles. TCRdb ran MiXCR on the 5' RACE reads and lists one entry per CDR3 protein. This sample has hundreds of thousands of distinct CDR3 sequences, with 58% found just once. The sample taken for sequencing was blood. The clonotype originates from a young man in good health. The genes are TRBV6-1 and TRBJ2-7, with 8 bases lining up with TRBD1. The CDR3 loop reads CASSEALDRVYEQYF. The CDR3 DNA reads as TGTGCCAGCAGTGAAGCATTGGACAGGGTCTACGAGCAGTACTTC.